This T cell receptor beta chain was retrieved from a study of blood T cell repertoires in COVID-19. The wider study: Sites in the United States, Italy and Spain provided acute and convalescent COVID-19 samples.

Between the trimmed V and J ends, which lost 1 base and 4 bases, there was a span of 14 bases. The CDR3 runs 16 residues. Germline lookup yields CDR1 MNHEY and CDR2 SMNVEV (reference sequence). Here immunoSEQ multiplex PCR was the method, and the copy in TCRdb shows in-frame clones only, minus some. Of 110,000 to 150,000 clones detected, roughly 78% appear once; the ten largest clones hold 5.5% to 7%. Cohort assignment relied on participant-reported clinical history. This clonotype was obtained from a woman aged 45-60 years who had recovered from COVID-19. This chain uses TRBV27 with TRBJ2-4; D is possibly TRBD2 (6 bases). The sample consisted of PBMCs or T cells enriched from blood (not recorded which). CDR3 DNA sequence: TGTGCCAGCAGTTTATTGGGGGGACTTACAAAAAACATTCAGTACTTC. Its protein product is CASSLLGGLTKNIQYF.